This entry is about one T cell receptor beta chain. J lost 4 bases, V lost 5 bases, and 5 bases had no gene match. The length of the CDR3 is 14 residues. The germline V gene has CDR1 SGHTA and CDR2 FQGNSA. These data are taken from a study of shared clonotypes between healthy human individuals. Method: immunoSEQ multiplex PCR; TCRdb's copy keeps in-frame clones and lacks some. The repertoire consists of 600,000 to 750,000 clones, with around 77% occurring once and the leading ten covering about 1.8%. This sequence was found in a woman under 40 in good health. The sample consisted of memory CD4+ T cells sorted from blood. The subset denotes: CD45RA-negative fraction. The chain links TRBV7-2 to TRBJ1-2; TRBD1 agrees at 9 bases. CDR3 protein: CASSPETGGYGYTF. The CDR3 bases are TGTGCCAGCAGCCCGGAGACAGGGGGCTATGGCTACACCTTC.